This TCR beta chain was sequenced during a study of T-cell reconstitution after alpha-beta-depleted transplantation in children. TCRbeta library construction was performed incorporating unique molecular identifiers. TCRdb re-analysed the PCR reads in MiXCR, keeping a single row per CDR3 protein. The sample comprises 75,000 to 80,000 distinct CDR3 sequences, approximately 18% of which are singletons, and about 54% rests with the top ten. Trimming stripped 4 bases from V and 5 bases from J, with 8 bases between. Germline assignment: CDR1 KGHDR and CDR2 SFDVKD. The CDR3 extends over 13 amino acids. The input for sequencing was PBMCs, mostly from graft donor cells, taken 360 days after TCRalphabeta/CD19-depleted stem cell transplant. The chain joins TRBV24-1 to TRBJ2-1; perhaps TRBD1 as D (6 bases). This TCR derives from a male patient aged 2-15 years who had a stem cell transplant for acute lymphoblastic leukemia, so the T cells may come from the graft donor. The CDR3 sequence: CATSEDSNNEQFF. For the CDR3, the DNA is TGTGCCACCAGTGAGGACAGCAACAATGAGCAGTTCTTC.